The clone carrying this T cell receptor beta chain appeared once. Antigen specificity is unknown. This record comes from a study of cytomegalovirus exposure and HLA in healthy donors. Study findings and constraints: About 87% or about 30% of the time was how often most TCR beta V segments were productive, according to an earlier analysis. Roughly uniform depth of sequencing across donors was assumed in presence/absence analyses. One variant, a missense change in DCLRE1C, was linked in a later analysis to TCR beta V- and J-gene trimming.

The PCR ran on 60 Vbeta and 13 Jbeta primers. Sequencing used immunoSEQ multiplex PCR; TCRdb keeps in-frame clones, though not all of them. The sample includes approximately 180,000 clones, around 84% of them seen just once. CDR3 size: 13 residues. Deletions cut 5 bases from V and 6 bases from J, with 14 bases between. The germline V gene encodes CDR1 LNHDA and CDR2 SQIVND (reference sequence). Sample: PBMCs. This TCR was recovered from a woman younger than 30 in good health and CMV-seronegative. This chain uses TRBV19 with TRBJ2-7; a possible D gene is TRBD1 (5 bases). CDR3 in DNA: TGTGCCAGTAGTTGGACACGGGTGGGCGAGCAGTACTTC. It codes for CASSWTRVGEQYF.